This record concerns one T cell receptor (beta chain) sequence. Its matching antigen is unknown. Germline CDR1 SGDLS, CDR2 YYNGEE. This CDR3 has 14 residues. The ends were cut back, 4 bases at V and 6 bases at J, with 16 bases in the middle. This sample is drawn from a study of a mutant IDH1 vaccine in newly diagnosed glioma. The data were produced by immunoSEQ multiplex PCR, yet TCRdb's version contains in-frame clones alone and is incomplete. The table records roughly 29,000 clones, roughly 80% of them present only once. Regarding time point: week 23, last vaccination. It was 300 ug of mutant IDH1 20-mer peptide that made up each vaccine dose, given with topical imiquimod.

Source: PBMCs, taken from a glioma patient whose treatment included an IDH1 peptide vaccine. The TCR comes from a young woman with glioma. This chain connects TRBV9 to TRBJ1-1; no clear D gene. CDR3 coding DNA: TGTGCCAGCAGCCCCGAGGACGTACTCCCTGAAGCTTTCTTT. Its protein product is CASSPEDVLPEAFF.